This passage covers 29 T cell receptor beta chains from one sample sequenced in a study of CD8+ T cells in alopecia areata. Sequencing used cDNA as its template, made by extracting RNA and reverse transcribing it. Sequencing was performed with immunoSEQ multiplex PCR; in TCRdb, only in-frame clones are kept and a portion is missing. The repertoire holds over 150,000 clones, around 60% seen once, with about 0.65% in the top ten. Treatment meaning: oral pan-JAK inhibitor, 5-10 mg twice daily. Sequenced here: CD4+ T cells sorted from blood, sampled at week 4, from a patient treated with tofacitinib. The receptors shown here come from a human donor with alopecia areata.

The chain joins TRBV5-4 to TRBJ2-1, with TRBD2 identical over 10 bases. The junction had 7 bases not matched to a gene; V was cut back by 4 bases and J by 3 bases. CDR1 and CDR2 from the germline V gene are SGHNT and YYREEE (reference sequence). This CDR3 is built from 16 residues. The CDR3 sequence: CASSAGGLANYNEQFF. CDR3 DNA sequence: TGTGCCAGCAGCGCCGGGGGACTAGCGAACTACAATGAGCAGTTCTTC. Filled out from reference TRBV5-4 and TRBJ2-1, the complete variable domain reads ETGVTQSPTHLIKTRGQQVTLRCSSQSGHNTVSWYQQALGQGPQFIFQYYREEENGRGNFPPRFSGLQFPNYSSELNVNALELDDSALYLCASSAGGLANYNEQFFGPGTRLTVL.

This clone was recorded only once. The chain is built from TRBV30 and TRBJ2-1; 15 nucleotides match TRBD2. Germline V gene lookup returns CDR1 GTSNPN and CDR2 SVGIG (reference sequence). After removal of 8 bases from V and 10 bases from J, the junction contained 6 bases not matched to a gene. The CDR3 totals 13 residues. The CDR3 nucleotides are TGTGCCGGATCCGGACTAGCGGGAGGGGAGCAGTTCTTC. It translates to CAGSGLAGGEQFF.

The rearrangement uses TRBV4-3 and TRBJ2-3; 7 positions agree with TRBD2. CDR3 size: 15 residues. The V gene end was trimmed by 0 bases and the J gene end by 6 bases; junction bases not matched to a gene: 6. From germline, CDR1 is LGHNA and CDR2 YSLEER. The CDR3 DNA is TGCGCCAGCAGCCAAGAAGGGCGGGAGAGGGATACGCAGTATTTT. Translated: CASSQEGRERDTQYF.

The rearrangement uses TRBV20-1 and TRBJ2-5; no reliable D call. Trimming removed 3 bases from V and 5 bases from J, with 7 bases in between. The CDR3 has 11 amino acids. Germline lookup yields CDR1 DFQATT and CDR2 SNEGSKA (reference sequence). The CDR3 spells CSASREETQYF. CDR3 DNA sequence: TGCAGTGCTAGTCGTGAGGAGACCCAGTACTTC.

The CDR3 DNA is TGTGCCTGGAATAGGGTGGTGGGAGGACGGATCAAAGAGACCCAGTACTTC. This gives the protein CAWNRVVGGRIKETQYF. This sequence joins TRBV30 and TRBJ2-5; perhaps TRBD2 as D (6 bases). CDR3 length: 17 amino acids. V shed 4 bases and J shed 3 bases, with 24 bases lying between them. Per the germline V gene, CDR1 is GTSNPN and CDR2 is SVGIG (reference sequence).

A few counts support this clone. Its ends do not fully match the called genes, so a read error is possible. CDR3 region: CASNLGPGYEQYF. CDR3 in DNA: TGTGCCAGCAACTTAGGGCCGGGCTACGAGCAGTACTTC. The chain employs TRBV7-3 and TRBJ2-7; D ambiguous. Germline values: CDR1 SGHTA, CDR2 FQGTGA. The length of the CDR3 is 13 residues.

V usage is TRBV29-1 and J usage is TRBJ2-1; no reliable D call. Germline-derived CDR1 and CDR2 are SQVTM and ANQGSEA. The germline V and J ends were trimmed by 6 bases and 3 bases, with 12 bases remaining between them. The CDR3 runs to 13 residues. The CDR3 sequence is CSVLMLDYNEQFF. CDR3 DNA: TGCAGCGTGCTAATGCTCGACTACAATGAGCAGTTCTTC.

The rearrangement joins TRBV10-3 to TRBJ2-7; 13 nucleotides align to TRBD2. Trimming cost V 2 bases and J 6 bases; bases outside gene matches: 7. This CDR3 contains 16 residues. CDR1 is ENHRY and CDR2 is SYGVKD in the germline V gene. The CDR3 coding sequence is TGTGCCATCAGTGAGAGGGGGACTAGCGGGAAGGGCGAGCAGTACTTC. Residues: CAISERGTSGKGEQYF.

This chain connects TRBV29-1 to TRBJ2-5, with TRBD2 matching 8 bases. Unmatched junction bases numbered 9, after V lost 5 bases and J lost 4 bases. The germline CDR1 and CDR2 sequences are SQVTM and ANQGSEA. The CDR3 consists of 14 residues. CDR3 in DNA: TGCAGCGTTCCTAAGCGGGAGTACGGAGAGACCCAGTACTTC. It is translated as CSVPKREYGETQYF.

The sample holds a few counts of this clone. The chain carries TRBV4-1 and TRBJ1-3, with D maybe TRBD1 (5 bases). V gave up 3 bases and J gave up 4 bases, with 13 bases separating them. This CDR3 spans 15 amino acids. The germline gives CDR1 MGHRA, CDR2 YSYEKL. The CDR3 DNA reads TGCGCCAGCAGCCACGATCAGGGTACGGGAAACACCATATATTTT. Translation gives CASSHDQGTGNTIYF.

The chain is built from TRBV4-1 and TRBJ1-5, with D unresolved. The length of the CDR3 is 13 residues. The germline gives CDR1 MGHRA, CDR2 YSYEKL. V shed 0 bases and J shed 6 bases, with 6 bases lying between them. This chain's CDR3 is CASSQDQVQPQHF. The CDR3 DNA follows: TGCGCCAGCAGCCAAGATCAGGTTCAGCCCCAGCATTTT.

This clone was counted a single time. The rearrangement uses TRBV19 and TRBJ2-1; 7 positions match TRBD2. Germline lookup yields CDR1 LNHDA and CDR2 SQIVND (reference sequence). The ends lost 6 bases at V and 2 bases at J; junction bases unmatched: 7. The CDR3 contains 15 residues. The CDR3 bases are TGTGCCAGTAGGCGTAGCGGGCCTACCTACAATGAGCAGTTCTTC. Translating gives CASRRSGPTYNEQFF.

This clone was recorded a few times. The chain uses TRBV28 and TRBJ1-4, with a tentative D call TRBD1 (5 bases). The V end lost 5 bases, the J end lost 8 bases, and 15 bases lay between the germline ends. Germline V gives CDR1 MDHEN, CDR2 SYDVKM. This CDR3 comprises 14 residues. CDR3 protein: CASSTRGGREKLFF. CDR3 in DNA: TGTGCCAGCAGTACCCGCGGGGGTAGGGAAAAACTGTTTTTT.

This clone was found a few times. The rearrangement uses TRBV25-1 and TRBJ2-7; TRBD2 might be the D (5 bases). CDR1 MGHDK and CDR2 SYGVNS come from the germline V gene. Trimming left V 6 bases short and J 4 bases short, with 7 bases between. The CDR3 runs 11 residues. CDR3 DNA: TGTGCCAGCAGGGGCGGGTACGAGCAGTACTTC. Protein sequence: CASRGGYEQYF.

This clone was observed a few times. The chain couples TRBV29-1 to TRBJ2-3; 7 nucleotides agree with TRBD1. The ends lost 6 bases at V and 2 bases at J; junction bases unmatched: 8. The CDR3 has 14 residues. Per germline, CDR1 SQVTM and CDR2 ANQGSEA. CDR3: CSVTRQGDTDTQYF. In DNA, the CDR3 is TGCAGCGTAACGAGACAGGGTGACACAGATACGCAGTATTTT.

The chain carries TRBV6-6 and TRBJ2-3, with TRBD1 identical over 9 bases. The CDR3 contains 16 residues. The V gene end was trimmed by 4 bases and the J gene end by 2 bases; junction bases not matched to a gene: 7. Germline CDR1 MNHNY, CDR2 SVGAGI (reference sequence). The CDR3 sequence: CASSSPTGGFTDTQYF. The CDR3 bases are TGTGCCAGCAGTTCCCCGACAGGGGGGTTCACAGATACGCAGTATTTT.

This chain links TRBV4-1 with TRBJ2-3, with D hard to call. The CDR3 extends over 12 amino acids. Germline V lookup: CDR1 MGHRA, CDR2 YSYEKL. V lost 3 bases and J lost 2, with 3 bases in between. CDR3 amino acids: CASSQATDTQYF. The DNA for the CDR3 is TGCGCCAGCAGCCAGGCCACAGATACGCAGTATTTT.

CDR3 loop: CAWSVDSNQPQHF. The CDR3, as DNA: TGTGCCTGGAGTGTAGACAGCAATCAGCCCCAGCATTTT. This rearrangement joins TRBV30 to TRBJ1-5, with D unresolved. CDR3 size: 13 residues. CDR1 GTSNPN and CDR2 SVGIG come from the germline V gene (reference sequence). Trimming left V 0 bases short and J 1 base short, with 4 bases between.

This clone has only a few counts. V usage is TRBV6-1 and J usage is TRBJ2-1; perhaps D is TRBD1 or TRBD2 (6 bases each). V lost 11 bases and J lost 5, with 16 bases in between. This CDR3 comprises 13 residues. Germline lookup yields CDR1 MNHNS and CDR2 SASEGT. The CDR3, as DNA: TGTGCCTCGGGGGCAGTCTGGGACAATGAGCAGTTCTTC. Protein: CASGAVWDNEQFF.

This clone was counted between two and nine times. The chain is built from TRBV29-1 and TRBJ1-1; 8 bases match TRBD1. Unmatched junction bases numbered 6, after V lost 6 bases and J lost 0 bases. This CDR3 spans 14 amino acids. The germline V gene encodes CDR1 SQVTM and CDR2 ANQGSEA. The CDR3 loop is CSVTSDRVNTEAFF. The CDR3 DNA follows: TGCAGCGTAACCTCGGACAGGGTGAACACTGAAGCTTTCTTT.

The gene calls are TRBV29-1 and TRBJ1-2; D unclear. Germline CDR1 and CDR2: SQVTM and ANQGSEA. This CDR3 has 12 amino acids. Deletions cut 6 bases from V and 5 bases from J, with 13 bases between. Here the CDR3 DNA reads TGCAGCGTGCAGGAAGTTATATATGGCTACACCTTC. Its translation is CSVQEVIYGYTF.

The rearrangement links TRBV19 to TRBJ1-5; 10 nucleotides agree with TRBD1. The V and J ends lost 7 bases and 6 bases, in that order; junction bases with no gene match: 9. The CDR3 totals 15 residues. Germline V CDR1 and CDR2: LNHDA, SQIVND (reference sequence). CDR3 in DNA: TGTGCCAGTAACTTTGGGACAGGGGTTGGTCAGCCCCAGCATTTT. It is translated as CASNFGTGVGQPQHF.

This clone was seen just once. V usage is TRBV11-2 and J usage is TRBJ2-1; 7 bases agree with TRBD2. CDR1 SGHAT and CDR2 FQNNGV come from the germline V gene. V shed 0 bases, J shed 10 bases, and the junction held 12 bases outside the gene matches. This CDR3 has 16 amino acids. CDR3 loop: CASSLDPGREREEQFF. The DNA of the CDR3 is TGTGCCAGCAGCTTAGATCCGGGGCGGGAGAGGGAGGAGCAGTTCTTC.

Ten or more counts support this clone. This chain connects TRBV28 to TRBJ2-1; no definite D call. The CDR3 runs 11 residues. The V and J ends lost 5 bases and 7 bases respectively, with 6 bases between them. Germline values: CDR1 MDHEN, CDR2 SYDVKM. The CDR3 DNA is TGTGCCAGCAGTCCTCGGAATGAGCAGTTCTTC. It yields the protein CASSPRNEQFF.

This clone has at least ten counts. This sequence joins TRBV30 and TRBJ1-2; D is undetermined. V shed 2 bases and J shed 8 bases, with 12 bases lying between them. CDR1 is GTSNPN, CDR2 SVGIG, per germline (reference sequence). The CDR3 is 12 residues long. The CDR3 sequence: CAWSPTAGGYTF. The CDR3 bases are TGTGCCTGGAGTCCGACTGCGGGGGGCTACACCTTC. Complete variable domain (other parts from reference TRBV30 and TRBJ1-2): SQTIHQWPATLVQPVGSPLSLECTVEGTSNPNLYWYRQAAGRGLQLLFYSVGIGQISSEVPQNLSASRPQDRQFILSSKKLLLSDSGFYLCAWSPTAGGYTFGSGTRLTVV.

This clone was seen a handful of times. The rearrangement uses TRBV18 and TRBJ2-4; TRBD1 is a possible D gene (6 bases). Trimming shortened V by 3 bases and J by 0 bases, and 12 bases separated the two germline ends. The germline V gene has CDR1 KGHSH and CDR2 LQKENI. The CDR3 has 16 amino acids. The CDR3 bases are TGTGCCAGCTCACCGCCGGGACACCTAGCCAAAAACATTCAGTACTTC. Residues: CASSPPGHLAKNIQYF.

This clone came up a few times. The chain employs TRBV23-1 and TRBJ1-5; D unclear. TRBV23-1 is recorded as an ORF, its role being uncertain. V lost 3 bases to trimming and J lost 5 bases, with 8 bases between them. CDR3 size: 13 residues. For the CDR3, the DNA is TGCGCCAGCAGTCAGCCGACGGATCAGCCCCAGCATTTT. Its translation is CASSQPTDQPQHF.

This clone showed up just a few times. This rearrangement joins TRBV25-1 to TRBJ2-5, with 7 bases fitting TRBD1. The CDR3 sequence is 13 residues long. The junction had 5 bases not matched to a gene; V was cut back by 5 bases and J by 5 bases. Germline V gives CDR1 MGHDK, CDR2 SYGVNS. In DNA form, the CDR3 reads TGTGCCAGCAGTTTCAGGGGGATGGAGACCCAGTACTTC. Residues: CASSFRGMETQYF.

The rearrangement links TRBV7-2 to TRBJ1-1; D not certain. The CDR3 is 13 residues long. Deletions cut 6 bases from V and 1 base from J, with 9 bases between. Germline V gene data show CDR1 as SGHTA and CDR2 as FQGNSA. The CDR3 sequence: CASSRKSNTEAFF. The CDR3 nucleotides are TGTGCCAGCAGTCGAAAGTCGAACACTGAAGCTTTCTTT.